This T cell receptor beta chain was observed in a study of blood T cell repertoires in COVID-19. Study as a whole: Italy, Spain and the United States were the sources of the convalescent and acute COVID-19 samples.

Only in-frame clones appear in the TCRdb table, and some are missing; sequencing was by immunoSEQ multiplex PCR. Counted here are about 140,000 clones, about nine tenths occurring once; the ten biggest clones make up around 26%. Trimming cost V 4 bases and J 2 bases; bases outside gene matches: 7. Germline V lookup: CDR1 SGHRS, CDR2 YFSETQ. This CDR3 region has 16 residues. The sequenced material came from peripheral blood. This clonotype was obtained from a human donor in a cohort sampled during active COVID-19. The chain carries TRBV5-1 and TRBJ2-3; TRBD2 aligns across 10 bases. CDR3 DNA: TGCGCCAGCAGCCCGAGCGGGGGGGCATCCACAGATACGCAGTATTTT. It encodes CASSPSGGASTDTQYF.